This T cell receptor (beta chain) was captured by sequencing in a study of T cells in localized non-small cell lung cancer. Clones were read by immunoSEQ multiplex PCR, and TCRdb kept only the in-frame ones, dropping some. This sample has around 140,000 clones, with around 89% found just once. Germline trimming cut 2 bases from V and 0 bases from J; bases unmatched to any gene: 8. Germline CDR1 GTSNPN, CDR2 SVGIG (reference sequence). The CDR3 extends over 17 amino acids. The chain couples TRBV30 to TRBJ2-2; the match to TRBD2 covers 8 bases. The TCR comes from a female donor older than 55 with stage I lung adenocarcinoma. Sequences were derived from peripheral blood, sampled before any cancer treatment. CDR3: CAWSRQLAVSNTGELFF. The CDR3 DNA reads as TGTGCCTGGAGTCGACAACTAGCGGTTTCGAACACCGGGGAGCTGTTTTTT.